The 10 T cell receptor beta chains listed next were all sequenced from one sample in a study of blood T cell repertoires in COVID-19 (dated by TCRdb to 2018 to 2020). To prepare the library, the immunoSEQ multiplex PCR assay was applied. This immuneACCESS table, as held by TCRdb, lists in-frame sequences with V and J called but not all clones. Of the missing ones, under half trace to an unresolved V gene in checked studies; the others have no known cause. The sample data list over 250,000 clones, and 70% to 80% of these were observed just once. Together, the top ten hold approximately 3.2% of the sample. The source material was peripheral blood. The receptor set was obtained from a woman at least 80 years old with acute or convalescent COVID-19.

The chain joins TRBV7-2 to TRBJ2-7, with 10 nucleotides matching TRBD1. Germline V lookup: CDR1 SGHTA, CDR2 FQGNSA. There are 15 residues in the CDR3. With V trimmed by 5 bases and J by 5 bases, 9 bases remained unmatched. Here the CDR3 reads CASSARGQGTHEQYF. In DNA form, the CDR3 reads TGTGCCAGCAGCGCCCGGGGACAGGGGACCCACGAGCAGTACTTC.

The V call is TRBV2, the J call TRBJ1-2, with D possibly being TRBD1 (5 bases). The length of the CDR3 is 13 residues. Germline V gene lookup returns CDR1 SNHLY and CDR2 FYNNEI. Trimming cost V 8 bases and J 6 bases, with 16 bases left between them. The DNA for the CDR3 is TGTGCCAGCGGTTTGTTGCAGGGCGATGGCTACACCTTC. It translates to CASGLLQGDGYTF.

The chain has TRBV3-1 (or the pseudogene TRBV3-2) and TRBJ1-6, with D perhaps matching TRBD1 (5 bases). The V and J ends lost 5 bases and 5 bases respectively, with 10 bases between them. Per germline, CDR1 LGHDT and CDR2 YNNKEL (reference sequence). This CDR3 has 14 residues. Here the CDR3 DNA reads TGTGCCAGCAGCTTAACCAGGGATAATTCACCCCTCCACTTT. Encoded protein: CASSLTRDNSPLHF.

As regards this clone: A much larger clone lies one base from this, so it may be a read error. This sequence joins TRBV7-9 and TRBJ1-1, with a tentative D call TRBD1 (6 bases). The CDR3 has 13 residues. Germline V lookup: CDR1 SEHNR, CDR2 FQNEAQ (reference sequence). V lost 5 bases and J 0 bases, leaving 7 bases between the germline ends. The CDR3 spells CASSQGMNTEAFF. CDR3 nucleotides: TGTGCCAGCAGCCAGGGGATGAACACTGAAGCTTTCTTT.

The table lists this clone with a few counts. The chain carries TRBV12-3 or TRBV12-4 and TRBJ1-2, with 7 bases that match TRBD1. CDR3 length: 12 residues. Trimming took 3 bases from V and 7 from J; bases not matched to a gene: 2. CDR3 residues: CASSLGTAGYTF. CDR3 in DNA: TGTGCCAGCAGTTTGGGGACAGCTGGCTACACCTTC.

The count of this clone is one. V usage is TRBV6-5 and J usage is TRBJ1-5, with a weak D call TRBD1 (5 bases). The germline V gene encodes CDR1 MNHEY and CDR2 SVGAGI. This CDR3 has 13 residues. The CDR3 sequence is CTINRQPNQPQHF. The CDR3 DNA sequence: TGTACTATCAACCGACAGCCCAATCAGCCCCAGCATTTT.

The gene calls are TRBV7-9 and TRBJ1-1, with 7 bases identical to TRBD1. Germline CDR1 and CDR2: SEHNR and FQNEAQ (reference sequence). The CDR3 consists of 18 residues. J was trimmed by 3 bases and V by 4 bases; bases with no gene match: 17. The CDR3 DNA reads TGTGCCAGCAGCTACATCAACTGGCGACAGGGTTGGGACACTGAAGCTTTCTTT. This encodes CASSYINWRQGWDTEAFF.

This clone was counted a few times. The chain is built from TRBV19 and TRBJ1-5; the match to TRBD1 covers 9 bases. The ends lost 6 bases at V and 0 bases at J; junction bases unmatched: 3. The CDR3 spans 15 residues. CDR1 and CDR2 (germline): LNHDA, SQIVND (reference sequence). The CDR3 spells CASRRTGDSNQPQHF. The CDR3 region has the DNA TGTGCCAGTAGGAGGACAGGGGATAGCAATCAGCCCCAGCATTTT.

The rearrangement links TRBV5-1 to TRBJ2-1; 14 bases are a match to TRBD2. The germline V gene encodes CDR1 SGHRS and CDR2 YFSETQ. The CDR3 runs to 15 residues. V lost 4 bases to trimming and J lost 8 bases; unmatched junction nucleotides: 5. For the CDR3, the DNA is TGCGCCAGCAGCCCCGGACTAGCGGGAGGTCATGAGCAGTTCTTC. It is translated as CASSPGLAGGHEQFF.

CDR3 residues: CASSLMGVDNEQFF. CDR3 DNA sequence: TGCGCCAGCAGCTTGATGGGCGTCGACAATGAGCAGTTCTTC. The chain couples TRBV5-1 to TRBJ2-1, with D hard to call. The CDR3 covers 14 residues. Deletions cut 1 base from V and 5 bases from J, with 10 bases between. The germline V gene encodes CDR1 SGHRS and CDR2 YFSETQ.